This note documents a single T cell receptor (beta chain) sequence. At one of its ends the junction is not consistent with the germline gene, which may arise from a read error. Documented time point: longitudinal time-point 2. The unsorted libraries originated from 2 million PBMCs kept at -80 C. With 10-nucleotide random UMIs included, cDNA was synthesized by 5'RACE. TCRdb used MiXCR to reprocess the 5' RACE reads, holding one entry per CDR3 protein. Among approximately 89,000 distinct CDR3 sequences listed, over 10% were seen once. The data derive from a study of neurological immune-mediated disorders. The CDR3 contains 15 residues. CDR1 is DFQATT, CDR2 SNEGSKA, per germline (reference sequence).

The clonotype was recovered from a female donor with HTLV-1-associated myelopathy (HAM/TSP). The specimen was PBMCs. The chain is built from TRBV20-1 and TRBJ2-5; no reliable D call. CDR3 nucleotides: TGCAGTGCTAGAGCCAATAGCTACCCAAAAGAGATCCAGTACTTC. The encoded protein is CSARANSYPKEIQYF.